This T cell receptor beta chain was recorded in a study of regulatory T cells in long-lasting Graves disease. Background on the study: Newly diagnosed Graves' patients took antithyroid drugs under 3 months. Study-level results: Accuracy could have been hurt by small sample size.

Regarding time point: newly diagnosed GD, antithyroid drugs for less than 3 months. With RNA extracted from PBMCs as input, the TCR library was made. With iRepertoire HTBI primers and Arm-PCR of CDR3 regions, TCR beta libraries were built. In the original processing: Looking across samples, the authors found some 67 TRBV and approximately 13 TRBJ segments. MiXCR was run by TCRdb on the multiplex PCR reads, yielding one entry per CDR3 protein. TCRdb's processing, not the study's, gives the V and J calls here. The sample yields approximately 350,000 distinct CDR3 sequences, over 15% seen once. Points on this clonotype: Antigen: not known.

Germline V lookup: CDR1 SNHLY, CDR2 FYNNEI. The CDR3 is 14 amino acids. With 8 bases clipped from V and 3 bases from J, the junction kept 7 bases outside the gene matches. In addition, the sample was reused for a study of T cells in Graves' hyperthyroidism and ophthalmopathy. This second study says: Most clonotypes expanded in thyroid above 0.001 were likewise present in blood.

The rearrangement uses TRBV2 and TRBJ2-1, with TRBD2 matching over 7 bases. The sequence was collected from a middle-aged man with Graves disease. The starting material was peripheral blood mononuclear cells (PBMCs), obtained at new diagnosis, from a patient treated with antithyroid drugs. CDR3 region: CASGGGDLYNEQFF. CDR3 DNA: TGTGCCAGCGGGGGGGGGGACCTCTACAATGAGCAGTTCTTC. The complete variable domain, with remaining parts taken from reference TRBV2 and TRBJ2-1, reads EPEVTQTPSHQVTQMGQEVILRCVPISNHLYFYWYRQILGQKVEFLVSFYNNEISEKSEIFDDQFSVERPDGSNFTLKIRSTKLEDSAMYFCASGGGDLYNEQFFGPGTRLTVL.